This T cell receptor beta chain is drawn from a study of T cell clones after liver transplantation. Study-level background: TCRbeta sequencing after a pre-transplant mixed lymphocyte reaction identified graft-donor-reactive clones, later tracked in post-transplant blood.

Data came from immunoSEQ multiplex PCR; TCRdb stores just in-frame clones and leaves some out. In the table there are 50,000 to 55,000 clones, roughly 74% of which are singletons. The germline V gene has CDR1 PRHDT and CDR2 FYEKMQ (reference sequence). This CDR3 has 15 residues. V lost 5 bases to trimming and J lost 0 bases, with 11 bases between them. The genes are TRBV13 and TRBJ2-1; D may be TRBD2 (5 bases). This sequence originates from a human patient who received a liver transplant. Some T cells may be provided by the graft donor. This specimen was CD4+ T cells from blood, taken more than 52 months after liver transplant. In nucleotides, the CDR3 is TGTGCCAGCAGCACGGACTCGAGCTCCTACAATGAGCAGTTCTTC. This encodes CASSTDSSSYNEQFF.